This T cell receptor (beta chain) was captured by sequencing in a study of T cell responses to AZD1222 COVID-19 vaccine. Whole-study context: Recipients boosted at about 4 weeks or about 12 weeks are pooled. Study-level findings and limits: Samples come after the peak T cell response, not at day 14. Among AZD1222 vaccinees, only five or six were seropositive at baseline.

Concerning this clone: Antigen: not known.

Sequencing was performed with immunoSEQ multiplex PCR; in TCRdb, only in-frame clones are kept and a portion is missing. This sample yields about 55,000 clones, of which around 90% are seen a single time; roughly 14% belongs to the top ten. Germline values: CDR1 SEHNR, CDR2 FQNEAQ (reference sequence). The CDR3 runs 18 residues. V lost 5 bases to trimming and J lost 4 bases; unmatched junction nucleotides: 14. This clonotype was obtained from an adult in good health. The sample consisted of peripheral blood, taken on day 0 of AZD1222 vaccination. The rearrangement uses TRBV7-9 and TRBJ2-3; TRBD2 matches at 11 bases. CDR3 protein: CASSPSPLLAGAADTQYF. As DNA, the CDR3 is TGTGCCAGCAGCCCCAGCCCACTACTAGCGGGAGCTGCAGATACGCAGTATTTT.